Listed here are 27 T cell receptor beta chains from one sample, sequenced in a study of blood T cell repertoires in COVID-19. Data came from immunoSEQ multiplex PCR; TCRdb stores just in-frame clones and leaves some out. Altogether over 150,000 clones are present, around 80% being singletons, with the ten largest covering around 7%. The sequencing input was PBMCs or T cells enriched from blood (not recorded which). These receptors were taken from a man over 45 who had recovered from COVID-19.

The DNA of the CDR3 is TGTGCCAGCTCACTCCAGGGAAATAGCAATCAGCCCCAGCATTTT. Amino acid sequence: CASSLQGNSNQPQHF. The chain couples TRBV18 to TRBJ1-5; perhaps TRBD1 as D (5 bases). The CDR3 is made up of 15 amino acids. V lost 4 bases and J 0 bases, leaving 10 bases between the germline ends. Germline-derived CDR1 and CDR2 are KGHSH and LQKENI.

This clone was detected only once. DNA for the CDR3: TGTGCCAGCTCACCACTTCCAGGGGGCTCCTACAATGAGCAGTTCTTC. Its protein product is CASSPLPGGSYNEQFF. The chain links TRBV18 to TRBJ2-1, with 7 bases identical to TRBD1. Germline CDR1 KGHSH, CDR2 LQKENI. CDR3 size: 16 residues. J gave up 0 bases and V 1 base, and 3 bases lay outside the gene matches.

The chain has TRBV11-1 and TRBJ2-3; TRBD2 aligns across 9 bases. The CDR3 loop spans 16 amino acids. The germline V gene has CDR1 SGHAT and CDR2 FQDESV (reference sequence). Unmatched junction bases numbered 9, after V lost 2 bases and J lost 6 bases. CDR3 sequence (DNA): TGTGCCAGCAGCTTACGTGGTAGCGGGGGAGCGGATACGCAGTATTTT. This translates into CASSLRGSGGADTQYF. Full variable domain (missing parts from reference TRBV11-1 and TRBJ2-3): EAEVAQSPRYKITEKSQAVAFWCDPISGHATLYWYRQILGQGPELLVQFQDESVVDDSQLPKDRFSAERLKGVDSTLKIQPAELGDSAMYLCASSLRGSGGADTQYFGPGTRLTVL.

V and J are TRBV11-3 and TRBJ1-1; 7 bases match TRBD1. Germline CDR1 and CDR2: SGHNT and YENEEA. The length of the CDR3 is 14 residues. With 6 bases clipped from V and 1 base from J, the junction kept 5 bases outside the gene matches. CDR3 coding DNA: TGTGCCAGCAGTACACAGGGGCGGAACACTGAAGCTTTCTTT. This encodes CASSTQGRNTEAFF.

The table lists this clone with a count of one. The rearrangement joins TRBV3-1 (or the pseudogene TRBV3-2) to TRBJ2-3, with 9 positions matching TRBD2. The V and J ends lost 0 bases and 2 bases, in that order; junction bases with no gene match: 6. Looked up from germline, CDR1 is LGHDT and CDR2 is YNNKEL (reference sequence). The CDR3 sequence is 17 residues long. CDR3 nucleotide sequence: TGTGCCAGCAGCCAAGATCTGAGCGGGGGGACCACAGATACGCAGTATTTT. Its translation is CASSQDLSGGTTDTQYF.

V usage is TRBV11-2 and J usage is TRBJ2-3, with 8 positions matching TRBD2. The CDR3 has 15 amino acids. In germline, CDR1 is SGHAT, CDR2 FQNNGV. V was clipped by 5 bases and J by 5 bases; unmatched bases: 9. DNA for the CDR3: TGTGCCAGCAGCCCCTTGGCGGGGGGCCTAGATACGCAGTATTTT. This sequence encodes CASSPLAGGLDTQYF.

The rearrangement uses TRBV10-1 and TRBJ1-2; D possibly corresponds to TRBD1 (5 bases). The CDR3 is made up of 16 amino acids. The ends were cut back, 2 bases at V and 8 bases at J, with 21 bases in the middle. CDR1 and CDR2 (germline): WNHNN, SYGVQD (reference sequence). CDR3 sequence reads: CASSEGAWGRGIGYTF. The CDR3 nucleotides read TGCGCCAGCAGTGAGGGGGCTTGGGGGAGGGGTATCGGCTACACCTTC.

The gene calls are TRBV19 and TRBJ2-3; 7 bases are shared with TRBD2. Germline V gene lookup returns CDR1 LNHDA and CDR2 SQIVND (reference sequence). J gave up 6 bases and V 5 bases, and 11 bases lay outside the gene matches. This CDR3 is built from 15 residues. This CDR3 reads CASSSTATSADTQYF. Here the CDR3 DNA reads TGTGCCAGTAGTTCTACCGCCACTAGCGCGGATACGCAGTATTTT.

The V gene is TRBV19, the J gene TRBJ1-5; D is ambiguous. The CDR3 totals 15 residues. From germline, CDR1 is LNHDA and CDR2 SQIVND (reference sequence). V was trimmed by 4 bases and J by 0 bases, leaving 10 bases between them. CDR3 nucleotide sequence: TGTGCCAGTAGTACCGTAGCCGGTAGCAATCAGCCCCAGCATTTT. Translated: CASSTVAGSNQPQHF.

The V call is TRBV12-3 or TRBV12-4, the J call TRBJ1-1, with 8 bases aligning to TRBD1. The CDR3 spans 13 residues. The J segment lost 6 bases and the V segment lost 6 bases, leaving 6 bases of the junction unmatched. CDR3 region: CASRAGQDPEAFF. Written as DNA, the CDR3 is TGTGCCAGCAGGGCGGGACAGGACCCTGAAGCTTTCTTT.

This chain links TRBV5-5 with TRBJ1-5; 7 nucleotides align to TRBD1. The CDR3 loop spans 16 amino acids. Per the germline V gene, CDR1 is SGHKS and CDR2 is YYEKEE (reference sequence). With V trimmed by 0 bases and J by 4 bases, 7 bases remained unmatched. This CDR3 is CASSLVPGGPNQPQHF. CDR3 DNA sequence: TGTGCCAGCAGCTTGGTCCCAGGGGGTCCTAATCAGCCCCAGCATTTT.

The V gene is TRBV18, the J gene TRBJ1-1; weak D call: TRBD1 (5 bases). Trimming removed 5 bases at V and 1 base at J, with 14 bases between. The CDR3 covers 15 residues. Germline CDR1 KGHSH, CDR2 LQKENI. CDR3 sequence (DNA): TGTGCCAGCTCATTCGGAGGGGTTCGGAACACTGAAGCTTTCTTT. Protein: CASSFGGVRNTEAFF.

This chain connects TRBV19 to TRBJ2-3, with 8 bases aligning to TRBD2. This CDR3 region has 17 residues. In germline, CDR1 is LNHDA, CDR2 SQIVND (reference sequence). V shed 1 base and J 5 bases; nucleotides not matched to a gene: 11. CDR3 coding DNA: TGTGCCAGTAGTATAGGGGGTGCTAGCGGGTTCAAAGATACGCAGTATTTT. Translation gives CASSIGGASGFKDTQYF.

This clone showed up just once. The chain is built from TRBV4-1 and TRBJ2-3; possible D gene TRBD1, 6 bases. Deletions cut 4 bases from V and 2 bases from J, with 10 bases between. The CDR3 extends over 14 amino acids. CDR1 is MGHRA, CDR2 YSYEKL, per germline. The DNA of the CDR3 is TGCGCCAGCAGCCTACAGGGTAACACAGATACGCAGTATTTT. Amino acids: CASSLQGNTDTQYF.

The chain has TRBV19 and TRBJ1-1; 9 bases are a match to TRBD1. This CDR3 contains 15 residues. From germline, CDR1 is LNHDA and CDR2 SQIVND (reference sequence). The trim removed 6 bases at V and 5 bases at J, leaving 10 bases unmatched. The CDR3 bases are TGTGCCAGTAGCCGAACAGGGGGCGCCGGGACTGAAGCTTTCTTT. Protein product: CASSRTGGAGTEAFF.

The chain joins TRBV13 to TRBJ2-2; D is possibly TRBD2 (5 bases). Deletions cut 7 bases from V and 7 bases from J, with 19 bases between. The CDR3 runs 15 residues. The germline V gene has CDR1 PRHDT and CDR2 FYEKMQ (reference sequence). As DNA, the CDR3 is TGTGCCAGCAATCTCGCGGGCGAATGGGGCGGGGAGCTGTTTTTT. Encoded protein: CASNLAGEWGGELFF.

The CDR3 protein is CASSHDRALHF. The CDR3 bases are TGTGCCAGCAGCCACGACCGGGCCCTCCACTTT. The V gene is TRBV12-3 or TRBV12-4, the J gene TRBJ1-6; D not resolved. This CDR3 contains 11 residues. V was clipped by 6 bases and J by 14 bases, with 11 bases between them.

The genes are TRBV5-6 and TRBJ1-6; 9 bases line up with TRBD1. V lost 2 bases, J lost 9 bases, and 3 bases stayed unmatched. CDR3 length: 14 amino acids. The germline V gene has CDR1 SGHDT and CDR2 YYEEEE. DNA of the CDR3: TGTGCCAGCAGCTTAGGGACAGGGTCTTCACCCCTCCACTTT. Its protein is CASSLGTGSSPLHF.

The chain combines TRBV27 with TRBJ1-4; 8 bases align to TRBD1. The CDR3 is made up of 16 amino acids. The junction had 16 bases not matched to a gene; V was cut back by 6 bases and J by 10 bases. Looked up from germline, CDR1 is MNHEY and CDR2 is SMNVEV (reference sequence). This CDR3 is CASSPRTGFDFGKLFF. In nucleotides, the CDR3 is TGTGCCAGCAGCCCAAGGACAGGGTTTGATTTTGGAAAACTGTTTTTT.

The V and J genes are TRBV6-6 and TRBJ2-7, with 7 bases matching TRBD1. This CDR3 is built from 16 residues. Germline CDR1 and CDR2: MNHNY and SVGAGI (reference sequence). V dropped 0 bases and J dropped 4; count of bases not matched to a gene: 9. The CDR3 reads CASSYSSPGQLYEQYF. Written as DNA, the CDR3 is TGTGCCAGCAGTTACTCGAGCCCGGGACAGCTATACGAGCAGTACTTC.

The chain has TRBV5-1 and TRBJ1-5; D is ambiguous. This CDR3 comprises 14 residues. Germline V gives CDR1 SGHRS, CDR2 YFSETQ. V was cut by 4 bases and J by 2 bases, with 10 bases left in between. The CDR3 region has the DNA TGCGCCAGCAGCCCTGACACCCGCAATCAGCCCCAGCATTTT. It yields the protein CASSPDTRNQPQHF. The entire variable domain, with the rest obtained from reference TRBV5-1 and TRBJ1-5, is as follows: KAGVTQTPRYLIKTRGQQVTLSCSPISGHRSVSWYQQTPGQGLQFLFEYFSETQRNKGNFPGRFSGRQFSNSRSEMNVSTLELGDSALYLCASSPDTRNQPQHFGDGTRLSIL.

The gene calls are TRBV18 and TRBJ1-2; D is uncertain. Per germline, CDR1 KGHSH and CDR2 LQKENI. The V end lost 3 bases, the J end lost 0 bases, and 5 bases lay between the germline ends. This CDR3 is built from 13 residues. CDR3 sequence (DNA): TGTGCCAGCTCACCCGACACTAACTATGGCTACACCTTC. Protein: CASSPDTNYGYTF.

The rearrangement links TRBV6-5 to TRBJ1-2; 10 bases are a match to TRBD1. CDR1 is MNHEY, CDR2 SVGAGI, per germline. The junction had 11 bases not matched to a gene; V was cut back by 6 bases and J by 7 bases. The CDR3 has 15 residues. The CDR3 DNA reads as TGTGCCAGCAGCATCACCCCGACAGGGGGCAGTGGCTACACCTTC. This translates into CASSITPTGGSGYTF.

The rearrangement uses TRBV7-6 and TRBJ1-4; TRBD1 aligns across 7 bases. Trimming removed 1 base from V and 3 bases from J; junction bases left unmatched: 2. The CDR3 length is 15 residues. Germline CDR1 and CDR2: SGHVS and FNYEAQ. The chain's CDR3 is CASSLGTGPNEKLFF. In DNA, the CDR3 is TGTGCCAGCAGCTTAGGGACAGGCCCTAATGAAAAACTGTTTTTT. Using reference TRBV7-6 and TRBJ1-4 for the parts outside the CDR3, the full variable domain is GAGVSQSPRYKVTKRGQDVALRCDPISGHVSLYWYRQALGQGPEFLTYFNYEAQQDKSGLPNDRFSAERPEGSISTLTIQRTEQRDSAMYRCASSLGTGPNEKLFFGSGTQLSVL.

The gene calls are TRBV19 and TRBJ2-5; 11 nucleotides align to TRBD2. CDR3 length: 16 residues. V dropped 5 bases and J dropped 2; count of bases not matched to a gene: 7. Germline V gene sequence: CDR1 LNHDA, CDR2 SQIVND (reference sequence). Written as DNA, the CDR3 is TGTGCCAGTAGTCGTTTTAGCGGGGGGGTACAAGAGACCCAGTACTTC. Amino acid sequence: CASSRFSGGVQETQYF.

The chain couples TRBV23-1 to TRBJ1-1; the D is unclear. TRBV23-1 is treated as an ORF (open reading frame) with a function not yet certain. CDR3 size: 16 residues. V dropped 0 bases and J dropped 5 bases, with 16 bases sitting between them. The CDR3 DNA follows: TGCGCCAGCAGTCAATCGCGGGCAGGATCGAGGACTGAAGCTTTCTTT. The encoded protein is CASSQSRAGSRTEAFF.

The chain employs TRBV3-1 (or the pseudogene TRBV3-2) and TRBJ1-2, with D hard to call. Germline V gene data show CDR1 as LGHDT and CDR2 as YNNKEL (reference sequence). The CDR3 consists of 14 residues. V was clipped by 5 bases and J by 2 bases, with 12 bases between them. Here the CDR3 DNA reads TGTGCCAGCAGCAGATTGGTCGGGAACTATGGCTACACCTTC. This encodes CASSRLVGNYGYTF.